Following are 10 T cell receptor beta chains from one sample sequenced in a study of PD-L1 blockade in urothelial cancer. Sequencing was performed with immunoSEQ multiplex PCR; in TCRdb, only in-frame clones are kept and a portion is missing. Found here are approximately 100,000 clones, 91% of them singletons; the top ten hold under 0.95%. This specimen was PBMCs, taken around atezolizumab (anti-PD-L1) treatment. The origin of the receptors is a woman older than 75 with urothelial cancer.

This chain uses TRBV4-1 with TRBJ1-5, with D tentatively TRBD1 (5 bases). The germline V and J ends were trimmed by 1 base and 0 bases, with 16 bases remaining between them. The CDR3 contains 18 residues. From germline, CDR1 is MGHRA and CDR2 YSYEKL. The CDR3 sequence is CASSQGVQDPYSNQPQHF. The CDR3 DNA follows: TGCGCCAGCAGCCAAGGAGTACAGGATCCTTATAGCAATCAGCCCCAGCATTTT.

The count of this clone is one. The chain employs TRBV5-4 and TRBJ2-4; 9 bases map to TRBD2. J lost 0 bases, V lost 4 bases, and 8 bases had no gene match. Per the germline V gene, CDR1 is SGHNT and CDR2 is YYREEE (reference sequence). The length of the CDR3 is 17 residues. The CDR3 here is CASSPDTTSGAKNIQYF. The DNA for the CDR3 is TGTGCCAGCAGCCCCGACACGACTAGCGGAGCCAAAAACATTCAGTACTTC.

V usage is TRBV5-4 and J usage is TRBJ2-3, with TRBD1 identical over 9 bases. V dropped 6 bases and J dropped 3; count of bases not matched to a gene: 8. Germline V CDR1 and CDR2: SGHNT, YYREEE (reference sequence). The CDR3 length is 15 residues. Written as DNA, the CDR3 is TGTGCCAGCAAAGCAGGGACAGGGAGTACAGATACGCAGTATTTT. Amino acid sequence: CASKAGTGSTDTQYF.

The chain links TRBV6-1 to TRBJ2-2; D gene ambiguous. The ends were cut back, 10 bases at V and 2 bases at J, with 17 bases in the middle. The CDR3 has 15 amino acids. CDR1 and CDR2 from the germline V gene are MNHNS and SASEGT. CDR3 in DNA: TGTGCCACCGCCCCCAGGCGCCTAAACACCGGGGAGCTGTTTTTT. Protein sequence: CATAPRRLNTGELFF.

This sequence joins TRBV27 and TRBJ2-3; D not resolved. The CDR3 consists of 13 residues. The V gene lost 2 bases and the J gene lost 0 bases, with 3 bases spanning the gap. CDR1 and CDR2 (germline): MNHEY, SMNVEV (reference sequence). The CDR3 reads CASSLLSTDTQYF. The CDR3 DNA reads as TGTGCCAGCAGTTTACTCAGCACAGATACGCAGTATTTT.

V and J are TRBV10-2 and TRBJ1-1; D is possibly TRBD1 (6 bases). The CDR3 length is 13 residues. V was clipped by 7 bases and J by 5 bases, with 14 bases between them. Germline V lookup: CDR1 WSHSY, CDR2 SAAADI. The CDR3 region has the DNA TGCGCCAGCAAACTATCAGGGGCTACTGAAGCTTTCTTT. Translation gives CASKLSGATEAFF.

The chain recombines TRBV7-8 with TRBJ2-4; a possible D gene is TRBD2 (5 bases). Germline CDR1 reads SGHVS; CDR2 reads FQNEAQ. The ends were cut back, 1 base at V and 8 bases at J, with 9 bases in the middle. The CDR3 is 13 amino acids. This CDR3 reads CASSLGGIDIQYF. The CDR3 DNA is TGTGCCAGCAGCTTAGGAGGGATCGACATTCAGTACTTC. The full variable domain, completed using reference TRBV7-8 and TRBJ2-4, is GAGVSQSPRYKVAKRGQDVALRCDPISGHVSLFWYQQALGQGPEFLTYFQNEAQLDKSGLPSDRFFAERPEGSVSTLKIQRTQQEDSAVYLCASSLGGIDIQYFGAGTRLSVL.

The V gene is TRBV2, the J gene TRBJ2-7; 10 bases align to TRBD1. Germline V gene lookup returns CDR1 SNHLY and CDR2 FYNNEI. This CDR3 comprises 21 residues. Trimming cost V 2 bases and J 4 bases; bases outside gene matches: 23. CDR3 sequence (DNA): TGTGCCAGCAGTGAAAGGGGGATGACGGGACAGGGGATTGCGCGGCGGTACGAGCAGTACTTC. Translated: CASSERGMTGQGIARRYEQYF.

This chain uses TRBV28 with TRBJ2-2, with D maybe TRBD2 (5 bases). V shed 5 bases and J shed 4 bases, with 8 bases lying between them. The CDR3 length is 13 residues. Germline V gives CDR1 MDHEN, CDR2 SYDVKM. For the CDR3, the DNA is TGTGCCAGCAGTCTCGGAGGCACCGGGGAGCTGTTTTTT. As protein: CASSLGGTGELFF.

The V and J genes are TRBV29-1 and TRBJ2-1; TRBD1 agrees at 8 bases. Germline V gene lookup returns CDR1 SQVTM and CDR2 ANQGSEA. V lost 0 bases, J lost 12 bases, and 7 bases stayed unmatched. There are 13 residues in the CDR3. CDR3 sequence reads: CSVEERDRIGQFF. CDR3 sequence (DNA): TGCAGCGTTGAAGAAAGGGACAGGATCGGGCAGTTCTTC.